The entry below gives a single T cell receptor (beta chain) sequence along with its context. Its target is not known. This record belongs to a study of cytomegalovirus exposure and HLA in healthy donors. Germline lookup yields CDR1 MGHRA and CDR2 YSYEKL. V was pared by 0 bases and J by 3 bases, with 15 bases between. This CDR3 has 16 amino acids. 60 Vbeta and 13 Jbeta primers were used in PCR. Profiled with immunoSEQ multiplex PCR; TCRdb holds only in-frame clones, not every one. The sample lists around 190,000 clones; around 80% were seen once. Overall study results and limits: A later analysis associated 15,000 or so TCR beta sequences with HLA alleles at a 0.05 false discovery rate. By a later analysis, the bulk of CMV-associated TCR beta chains appeared HLA-restricted. Certain indistinguishable V segments, among them TRBV6-2 and TRBV6-3, were excluded. TCR beta chains numbering some 160 were designated cytomegalovirus-associated.

The TCR originated in a woman aged 35 to 49 in good health and CMV-seronegative. V is TRBV4-1 and J is TRBJ2-7, with D maybe TRBD1 (5 bases). Sequencing input: PBMCs. The CDR3 region is CASSQDQGQANYEQYF. CDR3 nucleotide sequence: TGCGCCAGCAGCCAAGATCAGGGCCAGGCCAACTACGAGCAGTACTTC.